These T cell receptor beta chains were read from a single sample in a study of PD-1 blockade in mismatch repair-deficient tumors. TCRdb keeps only in-frame clones here, not all; method: immunoSEQ multiplex PCR. The table lists approximately 130,000 clones, around 86% of them singletons. The sequencing used peripheral blood, collected 44 weeks after starting pembrolizumab. These receptor sequences come from an adult with mismatch repair-deficient cancer. Both conserved end residues are part of each CDR3. The D gene is left open where the match is weak. Clone size appears in some rows only: once, few, many, or a class for an expanded clone.

j_gene: TRBJ1-1; v_gene: TRBV19; d_gene: -; abundance: -; CDR3aa: CASSISGNTEAFF; CDR3nt: TGTGCCAGTAGTATATCCGGGAACACTGAAGCTTTCTTT
j_gene: TRBJ1-4; v_gene: TRBV18; d_gene: -; abundance: -; CDR3aa: CASSPLKGRHEKLFF; CDR3nt: TGTGCCAGCTCACCATTGAAGGGAAGGCATGAAAAACTGTTTTTT
j_gene: TRBJ2-3; v_gene: TRBV23-1; d_gene: TRBD1; abundance: -; CDR3aa: CASSQPAWGTGEQAFSTDTQYF; CDR3nt: TGCGCCAGCAGTCAACCAGCCTGGGGGACAGGGGAACAGGCATTTAGCACAGATACGCAGTATTTT
j_gene: TRBJ2-2; v_gene: TRBV29-1; d_gene: -; abundance: once; CDR3aa: CSVEVDNPNTGELFF; CDR3nt: TGCAGCGTTGAAGTCGATAACCCGAACACCGGGGAGCTGTTTTTT
j_gene: TRBJ2-1; v_gene: TRBV9; d_gene: -; abundance: few; CDR3aa: CASSAGYEQFF; CDR3nt: TGTGCCAGCAGCGCGGGCTATGAGCAGTTCTTC
j_gene: TRBJ2-4; v_gene: TRBV30; d_gene: TRBD1; abundance: -; CDR3aa: CAWSVGTGNKNIQYF; CDR3nt: TGTGCCTGGAGTGTAGGGACAGGGAACAAAAACATTCAGTACTTC
j_gene: TRBJ2-5; v_gene: TRBV7-6; d_gene: -; abundance: -; CDR3aa: CASSLQVIQETQYF; CDR3nt: TGTGCCAGCAGCTTACAGGTCATCCAAGAGACCCAGTACTTC
j_gene: TRBJ2-2; v_gene: TRBV6-4; d_gene: -; abundance: -; CDR3aa: CASSDSTGTGELFF; CDR3nt: TGTGCCAGCAGTGACTCAACAGGGACCGGGGAGCTGTTTTTT
j_gene: TRBJ2-6; v_gene: TRBV5-4; d_gene: -; abundance: -; CDR3aa: CASSSSSSSGANVLTF; CDR3nt: TGTGCCAGCAGCTCAAGTAGTAGCTCTGGGGCCAACGTCCTGACTTTC
j_gene: TRBJ1-3; v_gene: TRBV19; d_gene: -; abundance: -; CDR3aa: CASSIVATRAYSGNTIYF; CDR3nt: TGTGCCAGTAGTATAGTGGCCACCCGGGCCTACTCTGGAAACACCATATATTTT
j_gene: TRBJ2-7; v_gene: TRBV4-1; d_gene: -; abundance: -; CDR3aa: CASSQYQGSSYEQYF; CDR3nt: TGCGCCAGCAGCCAGTATCAGGGGTCCTCCTACGAGCAGTACTTC
j_gene: TRBJ2-3; v_gene: TRBV5-6; d_gene: TRBD1; abundance: few; CDR3aa: CASSPRSPTGEYF; CDR3nt: TGTGCCAGCAGCCCGCGATCTCCGACAGGGGAGTATTTT
j_gene: TRBJ2-7; v_gene: TRBV14; d_gene: TRBD1; abundance: -; CDR3aa: CASSVYRGEQYF; CDR3nt: TGTGCCAGCAGCGTTTACAGGGGCGAGCAGTACTTC
j_gene: TRBJ2-7; v_gene: TRBV18; d_gene: TRBD1; abundance: -; CDR3aa: CASSPSGTVTYEQYF; CDR3nt: TGTGCCAGCTCACCATCCGGGACAGTAACCTACGAGCAGTACTTC
j_gene: TRBJ2-3; v_gene: TRBV27; d_gene: TRBD2; abundance: -; CDR3aa: CASRAGLVIPHTDTQYF; CDR3nt: TGTGCCAGCAGAGCAGGACTAGTTATACCGCACACAGATACGCAGTATTTT
j_gene: TRBJ2-5; v_gene: TRBV5-1; d_gene: -; abundance: -; CDR3aa: CASSLTGETQYF; CDR3nt: TGCGCCAGCAGCTTGACAGGGGAGACCCAGTACTTC
j_gene: TRBJ2-7; v_gene: TRBV5-6; d_gene: TRBD1; abundance: -; CDR3aa: CASSSGQGSYEQYF; CDR3nt: TGTGCCAGCAGCTCTGGACAGGGATCCTACGAGCAGTACTTC
j_gene: TRBJ2-4; v_gene: TRBV18; d_gene: -; abundance: once; CDR3aa: CASSPVGSLIAKNIQYF; CDR3nt: TGTGCCAGCTCACCAGTGGGCAGTCTAATAGCCAAAAACATTCAGTACTTC
j_gene: TRBJ2-7; v_gene: TRBV7-9; d_gene: TRBD2; abundance: -; CDR3aa: CASSPHLAEPYEQYF; CDR3nt: TGTGCCAGCAGCCCCCATCTAGCGGAACCCTACGAGCAGTACTTC
j_gene: TRBJ2-2; v_gene: TRBV7-9; d_gene: TRBD1; abundance: -; CDR3aa: CASSSGGTGELFF; CDR3nt: TGTGCCAGCAGCTCAGGGGGAACCGGGGAGCTGTTTTTT
j_gene: TRBJ1-4; v_gene: TRBV7-8; d_gene: TRBD1; abundance: -; CDR3aa: CASSAQTGGEEKLFF; CDR3nt: TGTGCCAGCAGCGCCCAGACAGGGGGAGAGGAAAAACTGTTTTTT
j_gene: TRBJ2-3; v_gene: TRBV6-4; d_gene: TRBD2; abundance: once; CDR3aa: CASSDGGSSTDTQYF; CDR3nt: TGTGCCAGCAGTGACGGCGGGAGTAGCACAGATACGCAGTATTTT
j_gene: TRBJ1-4; v_gene: TRBV19; d_gene: -; abundance: -; CDR3aa: CASKGVATNEKLFF; CDR3nt: TGTGCCAGTAAAGGGGTTGCAACTAATGAAAAACTGTTTTTT
j_gene: TRBJ2-7; v_gene: TRBV4-2; d_gene: TRBD2; abundance: -; CDR3aa: CASSQFPFTSENPYEQYF; CDR3nt: TGTGCCAGCAGCCAATTCCCCTTTACTAGCGAGAATCCCTACGAGCAGTACTTC
j_gene: TRBJ1-3; v_gene: TRBV4-1; d_gene: -; abundance: -; CDR3aa: CASSQVPGGTGNTIYF; CDR3nt: TGCGCCAGCAGCCAAGTTCCGGGGGGCACTGGAAACACCATATATTTT
j_gene: TRBJ2-6; v_gene: TRBV9; d_gene: -; abundance: -; CDR3aa: CASSNPTKSGANVLTF; CDR3nt: TGTGCCAGCAGCAATCCTACCAAATCAGGGGCCAACGTCCTGACTTTC
j_gene: TRBJ2-7; v_gene: TRBV7-9; d_gene: TRBD1; abundance: few; CDR3aa: CASSTSGQSYEQYF; CDR3nt: TGTGCCAGCAGCACCTCGGGACAGTCCTACGAGCAGTACTTC